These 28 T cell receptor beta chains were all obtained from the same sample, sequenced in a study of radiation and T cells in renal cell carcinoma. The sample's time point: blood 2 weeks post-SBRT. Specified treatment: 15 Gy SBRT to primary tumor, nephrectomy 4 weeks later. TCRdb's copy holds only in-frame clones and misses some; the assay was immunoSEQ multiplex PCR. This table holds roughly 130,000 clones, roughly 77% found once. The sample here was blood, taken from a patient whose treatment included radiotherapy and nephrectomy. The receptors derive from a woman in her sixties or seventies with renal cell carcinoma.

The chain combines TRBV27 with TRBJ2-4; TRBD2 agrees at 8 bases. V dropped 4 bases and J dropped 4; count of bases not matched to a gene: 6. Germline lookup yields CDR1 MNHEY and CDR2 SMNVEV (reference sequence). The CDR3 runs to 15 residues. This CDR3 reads CASSSRAGVKNIQYF. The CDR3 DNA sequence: TGTGCCAGCAGTTCAAGAGCGGGAGTAAAAAACATTCAGTACTTC.

CDR3: CASSFEATYEQYF. For the CDR3, the DNA is TGTGCCAGCAGTTTTGAAGCAACCTACGAGCAGTACTTC. The J gene is TRBJ2-7, the V gene TRBV28, with D uncertain. Germline-derived CDR1 and CDR2 are MDHEN and SYDVKM. The V gene lost 3 bases and the J gene lost 2 bases, with 8 bases spanning the gap. The CDR3 loop spans 13 amino acids.

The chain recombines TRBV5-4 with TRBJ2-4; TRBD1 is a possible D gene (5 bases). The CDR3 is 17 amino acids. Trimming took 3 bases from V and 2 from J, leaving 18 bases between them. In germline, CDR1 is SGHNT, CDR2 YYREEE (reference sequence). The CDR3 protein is CASSSAGREETKNIQYF. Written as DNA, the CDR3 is TGTGCCAGCAGCTCGGCTGGCAGGGAAGAGACCAAAAACATTCAGTACTTC.

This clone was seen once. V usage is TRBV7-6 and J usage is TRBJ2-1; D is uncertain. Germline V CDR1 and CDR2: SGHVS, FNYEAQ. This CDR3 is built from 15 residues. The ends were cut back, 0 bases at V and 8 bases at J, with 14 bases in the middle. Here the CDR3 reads CASSLAVAGLDEQFF. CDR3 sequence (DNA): TGTGCCAGCAGCTTAGCAGTGGCTGGGTTGGATGAGCAGTTCTTC.

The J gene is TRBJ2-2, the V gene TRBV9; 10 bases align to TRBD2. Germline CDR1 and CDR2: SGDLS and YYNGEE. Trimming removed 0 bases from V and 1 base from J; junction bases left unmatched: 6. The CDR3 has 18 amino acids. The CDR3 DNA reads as TGTGCCAGCAGCGTAGAGGCTAGCGGGGGTTGGAACACCGGGGAGCTGTTTTTT. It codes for CASSVEASGGWNTGELFF.

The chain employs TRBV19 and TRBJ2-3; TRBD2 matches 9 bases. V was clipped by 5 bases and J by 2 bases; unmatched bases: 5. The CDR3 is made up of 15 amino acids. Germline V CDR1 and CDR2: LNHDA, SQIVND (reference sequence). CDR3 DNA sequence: TGTGCCAGTAGTCAACTAGCGGGTCCCACAGATACGCAGTATTTT. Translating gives CASSQLAGPTDTQYF. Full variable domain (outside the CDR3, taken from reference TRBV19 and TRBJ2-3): DGGITQSPKYLFRKEGQNVTLSCEQNLNHDAMYWYRQDPGQGLRLIYYSQIVNDFQKGDIAEGYSVSREKKESFPLTVTSAQKNPTAFYLCASSQLAGPTDTQYFGPGTRLTVL.

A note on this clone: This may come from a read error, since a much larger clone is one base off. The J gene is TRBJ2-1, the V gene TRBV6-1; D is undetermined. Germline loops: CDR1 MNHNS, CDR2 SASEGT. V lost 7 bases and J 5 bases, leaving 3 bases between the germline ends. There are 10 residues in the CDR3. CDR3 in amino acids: CASINNEQFF. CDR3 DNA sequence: TGTGCCAGCATTAACAATGAGCAGTTCTTC.

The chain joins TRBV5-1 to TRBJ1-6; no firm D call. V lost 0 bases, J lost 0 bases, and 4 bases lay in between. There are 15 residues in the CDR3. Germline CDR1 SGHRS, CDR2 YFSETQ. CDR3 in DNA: TGCGCCAGCAGCTTGGGGGGCTCCTATAATTCACCCCTCCACTTT. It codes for CASSLGGSYNSPLHF.

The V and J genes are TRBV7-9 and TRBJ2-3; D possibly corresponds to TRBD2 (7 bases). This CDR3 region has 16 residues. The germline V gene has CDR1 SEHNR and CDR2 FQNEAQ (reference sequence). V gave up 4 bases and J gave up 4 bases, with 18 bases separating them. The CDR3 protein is CASSYRRGAGPDTQYF. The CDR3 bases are TGTGCCAGCAGCTACCGACGGGGGGCGGGGCCAGATACGCAGTATTTT. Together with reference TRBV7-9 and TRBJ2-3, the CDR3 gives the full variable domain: DTGVSQNPRHKITKRGQNVTFRCDPISEHNRLYWYRQTLGQGPEFLTYFQNEAQLEKSRLLSDRFSAERPKGSFSTLEIQRTEQGDSAMYLCASSYRRGAGPDTQYFGPGTRLTVL.

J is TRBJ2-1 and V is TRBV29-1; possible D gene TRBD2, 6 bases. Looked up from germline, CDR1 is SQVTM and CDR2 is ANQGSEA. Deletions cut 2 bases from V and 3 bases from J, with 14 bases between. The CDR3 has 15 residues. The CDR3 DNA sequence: TGCAGCGTTGAACTTTGGGGGGAAAACTACAATGAGCAGTTCTTC. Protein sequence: CSVELWGENYNEQFF.

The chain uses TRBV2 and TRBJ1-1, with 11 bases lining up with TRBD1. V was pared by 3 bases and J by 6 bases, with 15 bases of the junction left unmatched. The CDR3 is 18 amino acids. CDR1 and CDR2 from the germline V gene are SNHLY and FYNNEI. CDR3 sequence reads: CASSEPGQGGGWTAEAFF. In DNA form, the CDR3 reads TGTGCCAGCAGTGAGCCGGGACAGGGGGGAGGATGGACGGCTGAAGCTTTCTTT.

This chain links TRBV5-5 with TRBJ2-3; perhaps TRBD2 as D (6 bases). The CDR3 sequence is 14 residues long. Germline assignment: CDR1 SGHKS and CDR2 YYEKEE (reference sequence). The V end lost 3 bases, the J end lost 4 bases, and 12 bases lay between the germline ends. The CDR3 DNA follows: TGTGCCAGCAGCTACGGGGACTCCGCAGATACGCAGTATTTT. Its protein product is CASSYGDSADTQYF.

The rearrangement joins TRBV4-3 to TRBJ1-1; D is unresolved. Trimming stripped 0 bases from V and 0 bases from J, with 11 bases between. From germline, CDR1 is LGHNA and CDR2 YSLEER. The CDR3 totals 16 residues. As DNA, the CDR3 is TGCGCCAGCAGCCAAGACTTATCCCCGGTGAACACTGAAGCTTTCTTT. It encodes CASSQDLSPVNTEAFF.

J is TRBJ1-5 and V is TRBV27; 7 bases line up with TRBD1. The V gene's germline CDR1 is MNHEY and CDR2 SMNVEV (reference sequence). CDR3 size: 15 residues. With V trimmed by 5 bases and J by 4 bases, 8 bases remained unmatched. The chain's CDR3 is CASSQIRQGNQPQHF. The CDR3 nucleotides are TGTGCCAGCAGTCAGATTCGACAGGGTAATCAGCCCCAGCATTTT.

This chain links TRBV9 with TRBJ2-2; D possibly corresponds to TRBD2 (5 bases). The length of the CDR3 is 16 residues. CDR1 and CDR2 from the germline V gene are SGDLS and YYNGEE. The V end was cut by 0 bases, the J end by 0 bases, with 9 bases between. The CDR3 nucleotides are TGTGCCAGCAGCGTAGCGGCAGCGGCGAACACCGGGGAGCTGTTTTTT. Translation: CASSVAAAANTGELFF.

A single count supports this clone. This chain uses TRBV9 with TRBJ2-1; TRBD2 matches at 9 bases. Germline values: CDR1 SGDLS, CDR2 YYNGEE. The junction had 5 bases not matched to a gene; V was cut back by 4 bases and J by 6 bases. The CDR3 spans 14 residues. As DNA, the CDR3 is TGTGCCAGCAGCCCCAGGACTAGCGCCAATGAGCAGTTCTTC. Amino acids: CASSPRTSANEQFF.

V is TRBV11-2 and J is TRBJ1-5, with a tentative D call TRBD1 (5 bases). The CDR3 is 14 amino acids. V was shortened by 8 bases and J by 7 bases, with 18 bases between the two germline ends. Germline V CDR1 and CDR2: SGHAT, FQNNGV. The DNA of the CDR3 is TGTGCCAGCCTCCGGCCGGGGCTTAAACAGCCCCAGCATTTT. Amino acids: CASLRPGLKQPQHF.

The CDR3 is CASSITGNNYGYTF. The CDR3 DNA follows: TGTGCCAGTAGTATTACCGGGAACAACTATGGCTACACCTTC. This sequence joins TRBV19 and TRBJ1-2; D call uncertain. This CDR3 has 14 amino acids. CDR1 is LNHDA and CDR2 is SQIVND in the germline V gene (reference sequence). V shed 3 bases and J shed 2 bases, with 10 bases lying between them. Drawing the rest from reference TRBV19 and TRBJ1-2, the complete variable domain is DGGITQSPKYLFRKEGQNVTLSCEQNLNHDAMYWYRQDPGQGLRLIYYSQIVNDFQKGDIAEGYSVSREKKESFPLTVTSAQKNPTAFYLCASSITGNNYGYTFGSGTRLTVV.

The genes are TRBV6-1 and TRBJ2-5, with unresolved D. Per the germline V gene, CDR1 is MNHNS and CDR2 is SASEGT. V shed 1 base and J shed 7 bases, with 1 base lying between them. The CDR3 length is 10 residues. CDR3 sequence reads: CASSEGTQYF. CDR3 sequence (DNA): TGTGCCAGCAGTGAAGGGACCCAGTACTTC.

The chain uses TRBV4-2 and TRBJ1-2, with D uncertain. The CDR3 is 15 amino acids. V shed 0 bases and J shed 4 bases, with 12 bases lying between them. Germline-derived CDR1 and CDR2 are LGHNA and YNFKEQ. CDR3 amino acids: CASSQDYTAFYGYTF. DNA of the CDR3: TGTGCCAGCAGCCAAGACTACACGGCTTTCTATGGCTACACCTTC.

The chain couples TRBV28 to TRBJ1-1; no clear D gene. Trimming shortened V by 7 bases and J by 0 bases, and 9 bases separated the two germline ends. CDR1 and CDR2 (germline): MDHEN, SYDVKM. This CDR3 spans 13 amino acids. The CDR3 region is CASNVLMNTEAFF. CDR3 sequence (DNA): TGTGCCAGCAACGTATTAATGAACACTGAAGCTTTCTTT.

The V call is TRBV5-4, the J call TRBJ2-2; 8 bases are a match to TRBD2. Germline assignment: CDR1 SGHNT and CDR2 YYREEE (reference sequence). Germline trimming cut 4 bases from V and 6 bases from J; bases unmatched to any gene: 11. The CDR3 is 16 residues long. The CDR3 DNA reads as TGTGCCAGCAGCCCCGGGGGTAGCGGGGCCCCCGGGGAGCTGTTTTTT. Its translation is CASSPGGSGAPGELFF.

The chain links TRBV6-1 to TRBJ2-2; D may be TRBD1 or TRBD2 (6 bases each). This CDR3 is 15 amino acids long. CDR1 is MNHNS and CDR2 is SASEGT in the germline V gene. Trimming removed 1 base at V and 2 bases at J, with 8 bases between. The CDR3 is CASSEEGGNTGELFF. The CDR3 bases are TGTGCCAGCAGTGAAGAGGGGGGAAACACCGGGGAGCTGTTTTTT.

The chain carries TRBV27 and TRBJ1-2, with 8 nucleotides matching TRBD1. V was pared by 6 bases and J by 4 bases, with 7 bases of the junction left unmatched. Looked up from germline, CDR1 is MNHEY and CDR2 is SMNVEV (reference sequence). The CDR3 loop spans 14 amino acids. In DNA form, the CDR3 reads TGTGCCAGCAGACCTGCAGGGGGCGGCTATGGCTACACCTTC. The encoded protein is CASRPAGGGYGYTF.

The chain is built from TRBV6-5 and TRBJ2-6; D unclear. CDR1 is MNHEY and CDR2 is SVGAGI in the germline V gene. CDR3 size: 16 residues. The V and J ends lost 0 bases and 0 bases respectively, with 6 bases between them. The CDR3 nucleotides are TGTGCCAGCAGTTACTCGAGGCGCTCTGGGGCCAACGTCCTGACTTTC. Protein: CASSYSRRSGANVLTF.

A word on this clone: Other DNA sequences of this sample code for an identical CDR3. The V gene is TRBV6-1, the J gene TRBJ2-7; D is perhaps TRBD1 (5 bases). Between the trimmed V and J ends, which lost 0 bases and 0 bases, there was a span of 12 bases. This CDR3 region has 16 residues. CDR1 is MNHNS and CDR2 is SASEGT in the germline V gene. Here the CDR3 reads CASSEAATAFSYEQYF. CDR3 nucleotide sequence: TGTGCCAGCAGTGAAGCGGCGACAGCTTTCTCCTACGAGCAGTACTTC.

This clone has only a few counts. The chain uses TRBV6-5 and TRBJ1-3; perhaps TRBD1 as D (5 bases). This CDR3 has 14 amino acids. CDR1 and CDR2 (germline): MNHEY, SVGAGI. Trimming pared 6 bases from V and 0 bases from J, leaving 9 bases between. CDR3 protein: CASRGQVSGNTIYF. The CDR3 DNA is TGTGCCAGCAGAGGACAAGTCTCTGGAAACACCATATATTTT.

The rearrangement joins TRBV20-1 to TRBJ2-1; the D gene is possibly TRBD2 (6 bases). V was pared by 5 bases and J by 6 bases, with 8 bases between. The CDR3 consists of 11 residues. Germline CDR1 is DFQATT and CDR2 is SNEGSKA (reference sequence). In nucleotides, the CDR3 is TGCAGTGCTTTTAGCGGCAATGAGCAGTTCTTC. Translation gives CSAFSGNEQFF.